Given below is one T cell receptor (beta chain) in context. The target antigen is unknown. Use of 60 Vbeta and 13 Jbeta primers characterized the PCR. The method was immunoSEQ multiplex PCR; TCRdb's version includes in-frame clones alone and lacks a portion of them. The sample shows more than 120,000 clones, roughly 76% of them seen only once. This record comes from a study of cytomegalovirus exposure and HLA in healthy donors. General observations from the study: A previous analysis found most TCR beta V segments productive roughly 90% or roughly 30% of the time.

The TCR was taken from a woman aged 25 to 39 in good health and CMV-seronegative. The sample consisted of PBMCs.

The CDR3 spells CASSLWTNYGYTF. The CDR3 region has the DNA TGTGCCAGCAGCTTGTGGACAAACTATGGCTACACCTTC. The rearrangement joins TRBV5-4 to TRBJ1-2; weak D call: TRBD1 (5 bases). Germline V gene lookup returns CDR1 SGHNT and CDR2 YYREEE (reference sequence). CDR3 length: 13 residues. Trimming left V 1 base short and J 2 bases short, with 6 bases between.